The next 8 T cell receptor beta chains were all read from a single sample in a study of vaccination and CD4 T cells after COVID-19. An Oncomine TCR Beta short-read assay was used to sequence the DNA from cultured CD4+ T cells. A single record per CDR3 protein comes from TCRdb applying MiXCR to the PCR reads. Here the sample spans roughly 19,000 distinct CDR3 sequences, around 40% being singletons. The time point is: late sampling 161 to 241 days after vaccination in a few convalescent patients. Treatment reported: roughly 10-day PBMC culture with coronavirus spike peptide pools or control peptides (ViraFEST assay). Their cognate antigens are unknown. Here the sequenced sample was CD4+ T cells from blood, cultured in vitro, taken about 7 months after SARS-CoV-2 vaccination. These receptors originate from a human donor who had recovered from COVID-19.

This clonotype was observed a handful of times. J is TRBJ2-5 and V is TRBV18; D call uncertain. The CDR3 is 13 residues long. Germline V lookup: CDR1 KGHSH, CDR2 LQKENI. V lost 0 bases to trimming and J lost 5 bases, with 7 bases between them. The CDR3 DNA follows: TGTGCCAGCTCACCACCCCGGGTGGAGACCCAGTACTTC. Its translation: CASSPPRVETQYF.

The chain combines TRBV11-3 with TRBJ2-3, with 7 bases fitting TRBD1. V gave up 5 bases and J gave up 4 bases; unmatched junction bases: 12. The CDR3 has 16 residues. CDR1 and CDR2 from the germline V gene are SGHNT and YENEEA. CDR3 DNA sequence: TGTGCCAGCAGCACACGACAGGGAAGGGGAGCAGATACGCAGTATTTT. It encodes CASSTRQGRGADTQYF.

This clonotype has more than one count but fewer than ten. This chain connects TRBV20-1 to TRBJ2-3; weak D call: TRBD2 (5 bases). The CDR3 is made up of 12 amino acids. CDR1 DFQATT and CDR2 SNEGSKA come from the germline V gene (reference sequence). V lost 6 bases and J 8 bases, leaving 15 bases between the germline ends. As DNA, the CDR3 is TGCAGTGCCGGCCGGGGAGATCGTACGCAGTATTTT. This translates into CSAGRGDRTQYF.

This clonotype was detected only a few times. This chain connects TRBV20-1 to TRBJ2-1; TRBD2 matches at 7 bases. Losses at the gene ends were 6 bases for V and 8 bases for J; bases not matched to a gene: 10. Germline V gene sequence: CDR1 DFQATT, CDR2 SNEGSKA (reference sequence). There are 13 residues in the CDR3. The CDR3 sequence is CSALTGGGYEQFF. CDR3 nucleotides: TGCAGTGCCCTGACTGGGGGGGGGTATGAGCAGTTCTTC.

This chain joins TRBV27 and TRBJ2-5; unclear D gene. V dropped 2 bases and J dropped 5 bases, with 9 bases sitting between them. CDR3 size: 13 residues. Germline V gives CDR1 MNHEY, CDR2 SMNVEV (reference sequence). CDR3 nucleotides: TGTGCCAGCAGTTTAAGTATAGGTGAGACCCAGTACTTC. It yields the protein CASSLSIGETQYF.

The chain has TRBV5-4 and TRBJ2-7; D remains ambiguous. With 2 bases removed from V and 1 base from J, the gap between germline ends came to 7 bases. The CDR3 spans 13 residues. Germline V gives CDR1 SGHNT, CDR2 YYREEE (reference sequence). As DNA, the CDR3 is TGTGCCAGCAGCTTACCGGATTCCTACGAGCAGTACTTC. The encoded protein is CASSLPDSYEQYF. Looking up the rest from reference TRBV5-4 and TRBJ2-7 gives the full variable domain: ETGVTQSPTHLIKTRGQQVTLRCSSQSGHNTVSWYQQALGQGPQFIFQYYREEENGRGNFPPRFSGLQFPNYSSELNVNALELDDSALYLCASSLPDSYEQYFGPGTRLTVT.

The V and J genes are TRBV20-1 and TRBJ1-5; 8 bases align to TRBD1. This CDR3 region has 13 residues. Germline-derived CDR1 and CDR2 are DFQATT and SNEGSKA (reference sequence). V dropped 6 bases and J dropped 6; count of bases not matched to a gene: 7. The CDR3 protein is CSARTGSIQPQHF. CDR3 bases: TGCAGTGCGCGGACAGGGTCTATTCAGCCCCAGCATTTT.

The V and J genes are TRBV7-2 and TRBJ2-5; 7 bases are a match to TRBD1. The length of the CDR3 is 14 residues. The germline V gene has CDR1 SGHTA and CDR2 FQGNSA. V was pared by 4 bases and J by 5 bases, with 7 bases of the junction left unmatched. CDR3 sequence (DNA): TGTGCCAGCAGCTCGACAGGGTACCGGGAGACCCAGTACTTC. This translates into CASSSTGYRETQYF.